A single sample is the source of the 18 T cell receptor beta chains below, sequenced in a study of shared clonotypes between healthy human individuals. Measured with immunoSEQ multiplex PCR; TCRdb has only the in-frame clones, and not every one. The sample records approximately 2.4 million clones, more than 90% being singletons. Source material: naive CD4+ T cells sorted from blood. Regarding subset: CD45RA+ positively selected. All receptors derive from a young man in good health.

The chain recombines TRBV6-1 with TRBJ1-1; D might be TRBD1 (6 bases). Trimming cost V 1 base and J 6 bases, with 15 bases left between them. Germline lookup yields CDR1 MNHNS and CDR2 SASEGT. The CDR3 totals 15 residues. The CDR3 nucleotides read TGTGCCAGCAGTGAAGTCGCAGGGGTAGGAGCTGAAGCTTTCTTT. It codes for CASSEVAGVGAEAFF.

The V gene is TRBV5-1, the J gene TRBJ2-3; D uncertain. This CDR3 is built from 13 residues. V was cut by 0 bases and J by 2 bases, with 4 bases left in between. CDR1 is SGHRS, CDR2 YFSETQ, per germline. DNA for the CDR3: TGCGCCAGCAGCTTGGATCCCACAGATACGCAGTATTTT. It is translated as CASSLDPTDTQYF.

To note about this clone: The sample contains more than one DNA sequence encoding this CDR3. The V call is TRBV28, the J call TRBJ1-1; perhaps TRBD1 as D (6 bases). V was cut by 4 bases and J by 5 bases, with 14 bases left in between. Germline loops: CDR1 MDHEN, CDR2 SYDVKM. The CDR3 totals 14 residues. The CDR3 sequence is CASSSPGQGTEAFF. DNA of the CDR3: TGTGCCAGCAGTTCCCCGGGCCAGGGGACTGAAGCTTTCTTT.

This sequence joins TRBV10-2 and TRBJ2-2; tentatively, D is TRBD2 (5 bases). With 0 bases removed from V and 1 base from J, the gap between germline ends came to 12 bases. CDR3 length: 17 amino acids. Germline V gene data show CDR1 as WSHSY and CDR2 as SAAADI. The chain's CDR3 is CASSESRGSGNTGELFF. As DNA, the CDR3 is TGCGCCAGCAGTGAGTCGAGAGGGTCTGGGAACACCGGGGAGCTGTTTTTT.

V gene TRBV7-2 combines with J gene TRBJ2-7; TRBD2 matches at 7 bases. The CDR3 consists of 14 residues. CDR1 is SGHTA and CDR2 is FQGNSA in the germline V gene. V shed 5 bases and J 2 bases; nucleotides not matched to a gene: 6. This CDR3 is CASSSKGGPYEQYF. As DNA, the CDR3 is TGTGCCAGCAGCAGTAAGGGAGGGCCCTACGAGCAGTACTTC.

The rearrangement joins TRBV4-1 to TRBJ1-1, with a tentative D call TRBD1 (6 bases). There are 13 residues in the CDR3. Trimming shortened V by 4 bases and J by 5 bases, and 11 bases separated the two germline ends. CDR1 and CDR2 (germline): MGHRA, YSYEKL. This CDR3 is CASSRYRATEAFF. As DNA, the CDR3 is TGCGCCAGCAGCCGCTACAGGGCTACTGAAGCTTTCTTT.

This clone showed up just once. The identical CDR3 is also encoded by other nucleotide sequences in the sample. The chain has TRBV5-1 and TRBJ2-5; no definite D call. The V end was cut by 1 base, the J end by 1 base, with 5 bases between. The V gene's germline CDR1 is SGHRS and CDR2 YFSETQ. The CDR3 loop spans 13 amino acids. The CDR3 region is CASSLRTQETQYF. The CDR3 DNA sequence: TGCGCCAGCAGCTTGCGGACCCAAGAGACCCAGTACTTC.

The chain carries TRBV9 and TRBJ1-2; unclear D gene. The CDR3 runs to 14 residues. Germline-derived CDR1 and CDR2 are SGDLS and YYNGEE. V was shortened by 3 bases and J by 4 bases, with 13 bases between the two germline ends. CDR3 in DNA: TGTGCCAGCAGCGATGGCCCGGGCATCTATGGCTACACCTTC. Its translation: CASSDGPGIYGYTF.

A note on this clone: The same CDR3 can be traced to other DNA sequences in this sample. The chain carries TRBV7-2 and TRBJ1-2, with TRBD1 identical over 11 bases. Unmatched junction bases numbered 8, after V lost 6 bases and J lost 8 bases. The CDR3 has 14 amino acids. The germline V gene encodes CDR1 SGHTA and CDR2 FQGNSA. The chain's CDR3 is CASSLGQGAGGYTF. DNA of the CDR3: TGTGCCAGCAGTCTAGGACAGGGGGCGGGAGGCTACACCTTC.

The sample holds one count of this clone. This sequence joins TRBV30 and TRBJ2-2; D is ambiguous. V lost 4 bases and J lost 6, with 18 bases in between. The CDR3 is 15 amino acids. In germline, CDR1 is GTSNPN, CDR2 SVGIG (reference sequence). For the CDR3, the DNA is TGTGCCTGGAATCTGGGCAAGTCCGGCGCCGGGGAGCTGTTTTTT. Translated, it gives CAWNLGKSGAGELFF.

The genes are TRBV27 and TRBJ1-6, with 8 bases that match TRBD1. CDR1 and CDR2 (germline): MNHEY, SMNVEV (reference sequence). V trimming: 3 bases; J trimming: 9 bases; junction bases outside the gene matches: 7. This CDR3 comprises 15 residues. CDR3 nucleotides: TGTGCCAGCAGTTTCTCGACAGGGGTTGGTTCACCCCTCCACTTT. Residues: CASSFSTGVGSPLHF.

This clone was counted a few times. The chain uses TRBV29-1 and TRBJ1-5; 8 bases are shared with TRBD1. The CDR3 runs 13 residues. CDR1 and CDR2 (germline): SQVTM, ANQGSEA. The V segment lost 4 bases and the J segment 5 bases; nucleotides outside the gene matches: 4. The CDR3 nucleotides are TGCAGCGTTGGACAGGGGATTGATCAGCCCCAGCATTTT. This translates into CSVGQGIDQPQHF.

V is TRBV5-4 and J is TRBJ1-2; the D gene is possibly TRBD1 (5 bases). There are 13 residues in the CDR3. V was shortened by 2 bases and J by 4 bases, with 9 bases between the two germline ends. Germline CDR1 and CDR2: SGHNT and YYREEE (reference sequence). DNA of the CDR3: TGTGCCAGCAGCTTTCAGGGCCTCTATGGCTACACCTTC. It is translated as CASSFQGLYGYTF.

About this clone: Other nucleotide sequences in the sample specify the same CDR3. This chain uses TRBV7-9 with TRBJ2-6, with a weak D call TRBD2 (5 bases). The V gene lost 6 bases and the J gene lost 0 bases, with 9 bases spanning the gap. CDR3 length equals 15 residues. From germline, CDR1 is SEHNR and CDR2 FQNEAQ (reference sequence). The CDR3 region is CASSLGSSGANVLTF. The CDR3 nucleotides read TGTGCCAGCAGTCTTGGGAGCTCTGGGGCCAACGTCCTGACTTTC.

This chain connects TRBV6-5 to TRBJ2-5; the D call may be TRBD1 or TRBD2 (5 bases each). Trimming took off 6 bases at V and 5 bases at J, with 16 bases between the two ends. The CDR3 loop spans 14 amino acids. Germline V gene lookup returns CDR1 MNHEY and CDR2 SVGAGI. CDR3 coding DNA: TGTGCCAGCAGCCGACCTGGGGGAGTGGAGACCCAGTACTTC. It specifies CASSRPGGVETQYF.

The J gene is TRBJ2-4, the V gene TRBV28; no firm D call. The CDR3 has 13 amino acids. The germline V and J ends were trimmed by 4 bases and 0 bases, with 4 bases remaining between them. Germline assignment: CDR1 MDHEN and CDR2 SYDVKM. DNA of the CDR3: TGTGCCAGCAGTTCTGTAGCCAAAAACATTCAGTACTTC. It encodes CASSSVAKNIQYF.

With regard to this clone: Other DNA sequences in the same sample also yield this CDR3. The chain couples TRBV18 to TRBJ2-7, with 10 bases lining up with TRBD2. This CDR3 has 15 residues. V lost 0 bases and J lost 2; bases outside the gene matches: 1. Germline assignment: CDR1 KGHSH and CDR2 LQKENI. CDR3 coding DNA: TGTGCCAGCTCACCACCAAGCGGGGGGGCCTACGAGCAGTACTTC. Its protein is CASSPPSGGAYEQYF.

The V gene is TRBV11-2, the J gene TRBJ2-2, with 7 nucleotides matching TRBD2. Trimming removed 5 bases from V and 5 bases from J; junction bases left unmatched: 8. Germline CDR1 SGHAT, CDR2 FQNNGV. The CDR3 covers 15 residues. The CDR3 loop reads CASSQLRGGTGELFF. DNA for the CDR3: TGTGCCAGCAGCCAACTTAGGGGAGGGACCGGGGAGCTGTTTTTT.